These 19 T cell receptor beta chains share one sample of origin, sequenced in a study of CD8+ T cells in alopecia areata. As the sequencing template, cDNA was produced by extracting RNA and reverse transcribing it. The assay was immunoSEQ multiplex PCR, and TCRdb's table has in-frame clones only and misses some. The sample includes about 190,000 clones, 50% to 75% seen only once; the top ten take 14% to 15%. This material consisted of CD4+ T cells sorted from blood, taken at week 0. The receptors here all came from a human donor with alopecia areata.

This clone appeared once. The rearrangement links TRBV4-2 to TRBJ2-3, with 12 positions matching TRBD2. The germline CDR1 and CDR2 sequences are LGHNA and YNFKEQ. The CDR3 is 18 residues long. J lost 1 base, V lost 2 bases, and 7 bases had no gene match. The CDR3 protein is CASSQLETSGGRTDTQYF. DNA of the CDR3: TGTGCCAGCAGCCAATTGGAGACTAGCGGGGGCCGCACAGATACGCAGTATTTT.

This chain joins TRBV15 and TRBJ2-2; unclear D gene. The CDR3 totals 14 residues. The V end lost 9 bases, the J end lost 6 bases, and 17 bases lay between the germline ends. Looked up from germline, CDR1 is LNHNV and CDR2 is YYDKDF (reference sequence). The CDR3 DNA follows: TGTGCCACTACTATCGAAATCGGACCCGGGGAGCTGTTTTTT. Encoded protein: CATTIEIGPGELFF.

The chain recombines TRBV2 with TRBJ1-2; 12 bases fit TRBD1. The CDR3 length is 14 residues. V shed 6 bases and J 6 bases; nucleotides not matched to a gene: 5. Germline lookup yields CDR1 SNHLY and CDR2 FYNNEI. Here the CDR3 DNA reads TGTGCCAGCAGGACCGGGACAGGGGGCCATGGCTACACCTTC. It specifies CASRTGTGGHGYTF.

The rearrangement joins TRBV7-8 to TRBJ1-1; D gene ambiguous. Deletions cut 2 bases from V and 1 base from J, with 5 bases between. Per germline, CDR1 SGHVS and CDR2 FQNEAQ. This CDR3 contains 13 residues. Written as DNA, the CDR3 is TGTGCCAGCAGCTTAAGAGAGAACACTGAAGCTTTCTTT. This translates into CASSLRENTEAFF.

The chain joins TRBV7-2 to TRBJ1-1, with TRBD1 matching 7 bases. V trimming: 5 bases; J trimming: 6 bases; junction bases outside the gene matches: 12. Germline-derived CDR1 and CDR2 are SGHTA and FQGNSA. This CDR3 region has 15 residues. CDR3 residues: CASSPDRQGWSEAFF. DNA of the CDR3: TGTGCCAGCAGCCCTGATCGACAGGGTTGGTCTGAAGCTTTCTTT.

This clone was counted a single time. J is TRBJ2-7 and V is TRBV4-1; 7 bases fit TRBD2. Losses at the gene ends were 0 bases for V and 2 bases for J; bases not matched to a gene: 4. Germline CDR1 and CDR2: MGHRA and YSYEKL. This CDR3 spans 15 amino acids. CDR3 coding DNA: TGCGCCAGCAGCCAAGACCGGGAGGAAGCCTACGAGCAGTACTTC. It is translated as CASSQDREEAYEQYF.

This rearrangement joins TRBV30 to TRBJ1-1; a possible D gene is TRBD1 (5 bases). CDR3 length equals 13 residues. Germline CDR1 GTSNPN, CDR2 SVGIG (reference sequence). The V end was cut by 1 base, the J end by 12 bases, with 18 bases between. The CDR3 loop reads CAWSEFPGRETFF. CDR3 sequence (DNA): TGTGCCTGGAGTGAGTTCCCGGGACGCGAAACTTTCTTT.

This clone was observed a handful of times. At the DNA level, this CDR3 is encoded by other sequences in the same sample as well. This chain joins TRBV29-1 and TRBJ1-4, with D maybe TRBD1 (5 bases). CDR1 and CDR2 from the germline V gene are SQVTM and ANQGSEA. The length of the CDR3 is 13 residues. V lost 4 bases and J 3 bases, leaving 9 bases between the germline ends. CDR3 in DNA: TGCAGCGTTGCCTCGACAGCTAATGAAAAACTGTTTTTT. Translating gives CSVASTANEKLFF.

The chain couples TRBV5-1 to TRBJ2-5; D is unclear. The CDR3 contains 13 residues. Germline CDR1 is SGHRS and CDR2 is YFSETQ. The V end lost 1 base, the J end lost 4 bases, and 8 bases lay between the germline ends. CDR3 nucleotide sequence: TGCGCCAGCAGCTTGACAGCCCGAGAGACCCAGTACTTC. Its translation is CASSLTARETQYF.

This chain links TRBV27 with TRBJ2-7, with D tentatively TRBD2 (6 bases). Trimming left V 6 bases short and J 7 bases short, with 22 bases between. CDR1 is MNHEY and CDR2 is SMNVEV in the germline V gene (reference sequence). The CDR3 spans 15 residues. CDR3 coding DNA: TGTGCCAGCAGCCTGCTCGGGACGCCGGCGGGGGAGCAGTACTTC. Translation: CASSLLGTPAGEQYF.

This chain joins TRBV19 and TRBJ2-1; no clear D. The CDR3 consists of 13 residues. Germline V gene data show CDR1 as LNHDA and CDR2 as SQIVND (reference sequence). The ends were cut back, 9 bases at V and 0 bases at J, with 9 bases in the middle. CDR3 residues: CASEKSSYNEQFF. Here the CDR3 DNA reads TGTGCCAGCGAGAAGAGCTCCTACAATGAGCAGTTCTTC.

The V and J genes are TRBV5-1 and TRBJ1-2, with D possibly TRBD1 on 5 matching bases. CDR1 is SGHRS, CDR2 YFSETQ, per germline. The CDR3 covers 14 residues. Trimming removed 4 bases from V and 7 bases from J, with 17 bases in between. The CDR3 region has the DNA TGCGCCAGCAGCGCCGGGAGGGGAGCGGCTGGCTACACCTTC. Its translation is CASSAGRGAAGYTF.

The rearrangement joins TRBV7-8 to TRBJ2-7; D call uncertain. Trimming pared 5 bases from V and 2 bases from J, leaving 10 bases between. Germline assignment: CDR1 SGHVS and CDR2 FQNEAQ. The CDR3 has 13 residues. This chain's CDR3 is CASSPVGPYEQYF. The CDR3 region has the DNA TGTGCCAGCAGCCCGGTTGGCCCCTACGAGCAGTACTTC. Based on the CDR3 plus reference TRBV7-8 and TRBJ2-7, the full variable domain is GAGVSQSPRYKVAKRGQDVALRCDPISGHVSLFWYQQALGQGPEFLTYFQNEAQLDKSGLPSDRFFAERPEGSVSTLKIQRTQQEDSAVYLCASSPVGPYEQYFGPGTRLTVT.

This chain connects TRBV18 to TRBJ1-1; D gene ambiguous. The CDR3 is 13 residues long. The germline CDR1 and CDR2 sequences are KGHSH and LQKENI. V lost 3 bases to trimming and J lost 4 bases, with 9 bases between them. The CDR3 bases are TGTGCCAGCTCACCGCTTAAGGGCACTGAAGCTTTCTTT. Translated: CASSPLKGTEAFF.

This clone was detected only a few times. The chain joins TRBV20-1 to TRBJ2-3; D remains ambiguous. V lost 5 bases, J lost 6 bases, and 6 bases lay in between. Germline CDR1 DFQATT, CDR2 SNEGSKA (reference sequence). There are 10 residues in the CDR3. CDR3 protein: CSAGVDTQYF. The DNA for the CDR3 is TGCAGTGCTGGGGTCGATACGCAGTATTTT.

Notes on this clone: The same CDR3 arises from other DNA sequences in this sample as well. The chain employs TRBV28 and TRBJ2-7; no clear D gene. Germline CDR1 MDHEN, CDR2 SYDVKM. V was shortened by 1 base and J by 4 bases, with 5 bases between the two germline ends. The CDR3 contains 12 residues. CDR3 protein: CASSLSRYEQYF. DNA for the CDR3: TGTGCCAGCAGTTTATCTCGATACGAGCAGTACTTC.

The rearrangement joins TRBV12-5 to TRBJ2-7; 8 bases fit TRBD1. Germline loops: CDR1 LGHNT, CDR2 FRNRAP. V dropped 6 bases and J dropped 2; count of bases not matched to a gene: 3. This CDR3 has 13 amino acids. CDR3 in amino acids: CASGQGGPYEQYF. In nucleotides, the CDR3 is TGTGCTAGTGGACAGGGGGGACCCTACGAGCAGTACTTC.

The genes are TRBV29-1 and TRBJ2-7; D tentatively fits TRBD1 or TRBD2 (5 bases each). CDR1 is SQVTM, CDR2 ANQGSEA, per germline. V lost 7 bases and J 6 bases, leaving 25 bases between the germline ends. The CDR3 has 15 amino acids. The CDR3 DNA reads TGCAGCGCTCCGTCCCGGGACCCCAGAGGCAGCGAGCAGTACTTC. Translated: CSAPSRDPRGSEQYF.

The J gene is TRBJ1-2, the V gene TRBV2, with 9 bases that match TRBD1. The germline CDR1 and CDR2 sequences are SNHLY and FYNNEI. V trimming: 6 bases; J trimming: 7 bases; junction bases outside the gene matches: 6. This CDR3 is 13 amino acids long. The CDR3 sequence: CASREQGAGGYTF. For the CDR3, the DNA is TGTGCCAGCAGAGAACAGGGGGCTGGTGGCTACACCTTC.